This T cell receptor (beta chain) appears in the sequencing data of a study of OX40 agonist ivuxolimab in advanced cancers. For the study at large: It was ivuxolimab, an agonistic anti-OX40 (CD134) antibody, that patients were treated with.

Germline values: CDR1 MGHRA, CDR2 YSYEKL. The V end was cut by 3 bases, the J end by 1 base, with 12 bases between. CDR3 length equals 15 residues. Using immunoSEQ multiplex PCR, the repertoire was profiled, and TCRdb retains in-frame clones only, with some absent. The sample carries roughly 24,000 clones, roughly three quarters recorded once. Sequenced here: CD4+ or CD8+ T cells sorted from blood, sampled in a trial of the OX40 agonist ivuxolimab. This TCR was sampled from an adult with an advanced solid tumor such as melanoma, head and neck, liver or kidney cancer. The chain carries TRBV4-1 and TRBJ1-1; D perhaps matches TRBD1 (6 bases). CDR3 coding DNA: TGCGCCAGCAGCCATCTACAGGGCTCGAACACTGAAGCTTTCTTT. Translation: CASSHLQGSNTEAFF.